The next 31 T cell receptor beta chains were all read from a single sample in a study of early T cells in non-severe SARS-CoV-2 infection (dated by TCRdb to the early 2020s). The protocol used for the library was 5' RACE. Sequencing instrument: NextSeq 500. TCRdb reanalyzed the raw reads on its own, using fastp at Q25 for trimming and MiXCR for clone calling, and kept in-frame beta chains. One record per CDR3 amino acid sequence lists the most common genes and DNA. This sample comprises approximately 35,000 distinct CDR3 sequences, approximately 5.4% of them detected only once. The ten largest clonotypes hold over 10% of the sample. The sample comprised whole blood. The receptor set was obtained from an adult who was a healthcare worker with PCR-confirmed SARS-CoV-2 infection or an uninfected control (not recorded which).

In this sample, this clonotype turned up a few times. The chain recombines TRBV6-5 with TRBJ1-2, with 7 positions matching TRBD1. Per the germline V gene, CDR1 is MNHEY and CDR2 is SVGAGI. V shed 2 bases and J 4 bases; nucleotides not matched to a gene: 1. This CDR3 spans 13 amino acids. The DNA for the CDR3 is TGTGCCAGCAGTTACAGGGACAGCTATGGCTACACCTTC. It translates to CASSYRDSYGYTF.

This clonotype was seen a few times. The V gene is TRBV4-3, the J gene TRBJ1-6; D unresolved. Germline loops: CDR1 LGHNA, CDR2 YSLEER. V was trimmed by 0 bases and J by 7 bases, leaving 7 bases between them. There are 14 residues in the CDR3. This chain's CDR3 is CASSQDGENSPLHF. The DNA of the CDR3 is TGCGCCAGCAGCCAAGATGGGGAAAATTCACCCCTCCACTTT.

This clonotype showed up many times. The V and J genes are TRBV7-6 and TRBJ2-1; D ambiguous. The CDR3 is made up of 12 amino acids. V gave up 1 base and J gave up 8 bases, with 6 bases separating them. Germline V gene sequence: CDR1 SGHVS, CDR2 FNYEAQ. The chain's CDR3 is CASSLVGDEQFF. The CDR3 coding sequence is TGTGCCAGCAGCTTAGTTGGCGATGAGCAGTTCTTC. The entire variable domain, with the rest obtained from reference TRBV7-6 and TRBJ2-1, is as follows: GAGVSQSPRYKVTKRGQDVALRCDPISGHVSLYWYRQALGQGPEFLTYFNYEAQQDKSGLPNDRFSAERPEGSISTLTIQRTEQRDSAMYRCASSLVGDEQFFGPGTRLTVL.

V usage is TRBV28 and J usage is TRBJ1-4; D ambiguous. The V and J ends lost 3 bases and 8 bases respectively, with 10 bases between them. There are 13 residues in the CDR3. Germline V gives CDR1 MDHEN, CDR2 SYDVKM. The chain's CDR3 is CASSFGREEKLFF. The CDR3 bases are TGTGCCAGCAGTTTCGGTCGAGAAGAAAAACTGTTTTTT.

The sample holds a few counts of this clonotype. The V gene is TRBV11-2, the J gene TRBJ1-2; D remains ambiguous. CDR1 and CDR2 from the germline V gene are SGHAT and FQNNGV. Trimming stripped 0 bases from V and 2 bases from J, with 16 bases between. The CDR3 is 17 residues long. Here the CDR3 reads CASSLDSMRPENYGYTF. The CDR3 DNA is TGTGCCAGCAGCTTAGATTCTATGCGACCGGAGAACTATGGCTACACCTTC.

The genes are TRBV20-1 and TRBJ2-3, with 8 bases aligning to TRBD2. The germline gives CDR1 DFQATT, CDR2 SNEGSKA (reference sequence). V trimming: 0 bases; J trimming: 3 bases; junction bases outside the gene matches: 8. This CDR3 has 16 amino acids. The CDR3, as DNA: TGCAGTGCTAGAGATCACGGGGGGGCCTGGACAGATACGCAGTATTTT. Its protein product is CSARDHGGAWTDTQYF.

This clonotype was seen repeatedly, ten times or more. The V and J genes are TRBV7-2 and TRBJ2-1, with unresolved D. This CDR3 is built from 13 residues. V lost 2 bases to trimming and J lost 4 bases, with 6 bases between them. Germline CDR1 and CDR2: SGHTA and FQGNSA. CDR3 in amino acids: CASSLNRYNEQFF. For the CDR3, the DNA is TGTGCCAGCAGCTTAAATAGATACAATGAGCAGTTCTTC.

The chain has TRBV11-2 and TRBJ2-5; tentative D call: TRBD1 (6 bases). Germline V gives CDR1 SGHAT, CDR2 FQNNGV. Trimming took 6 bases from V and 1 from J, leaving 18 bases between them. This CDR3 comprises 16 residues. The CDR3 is CASRPIRGRIQETQYF. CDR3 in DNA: TGTGCCAGCAGACCCATCAGGGGCCGGATCCAAGAGACCCAGTACTTC. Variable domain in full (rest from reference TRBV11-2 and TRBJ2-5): EAGVAQSPRYKIIEKRQSVAFWCNPISGHATLYWYQQILGQGPKLLIQFQNNGVVDDSQLPKDRFSAERLKGVDSTLKIQPAKLEDSAVYLCASRPIRGRIQETQYFGPGTRLLVL.

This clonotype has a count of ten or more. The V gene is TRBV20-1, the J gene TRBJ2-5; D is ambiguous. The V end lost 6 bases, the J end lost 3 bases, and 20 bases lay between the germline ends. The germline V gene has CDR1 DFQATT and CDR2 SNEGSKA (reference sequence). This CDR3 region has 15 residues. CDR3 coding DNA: TGCAGTGCGAGACGCTACGACAAGCTGGAAGAGACCCAGTACTTC. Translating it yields CSARRYDKLEETQYF.

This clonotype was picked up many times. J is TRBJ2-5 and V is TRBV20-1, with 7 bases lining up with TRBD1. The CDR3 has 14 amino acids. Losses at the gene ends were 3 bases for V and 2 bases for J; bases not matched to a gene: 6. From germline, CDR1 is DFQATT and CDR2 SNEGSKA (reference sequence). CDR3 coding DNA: TGCAGTGCTAGGGCAGGGGGTTCGCAAGAGACCCAGTACTTC. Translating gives CSARAGGSQETQYF.

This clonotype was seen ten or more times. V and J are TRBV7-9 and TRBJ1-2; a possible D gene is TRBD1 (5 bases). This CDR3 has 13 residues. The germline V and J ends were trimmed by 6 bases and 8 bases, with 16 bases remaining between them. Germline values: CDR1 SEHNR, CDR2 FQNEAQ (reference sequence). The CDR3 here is CASSPGTLYGYTF. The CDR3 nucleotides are TGTGCCAGCAGTCCCGGGACTTTATACGGCTACACCTTC.

The CDR3 DNA sequence: TGTGCCAGCAGCGTAAAAGGAACGGATCAGCCCCAGCATTTT. Protein: CASSVKGTDQPQHF. This chain links TRBV9 with TRBJ1-5; D is undetermined. Trimming stripped 1 base from V and 5 bases from J, with 10 bases between. The CDR3 has 14 amino acids. Germline V gives CDR1 SGDLS, CDR2 YYNGEE.

Written as DNA, the CDR3 is TGTGCCACCAGCAGAGATATAGGGATACCAGAGACCCAGTACTTC. Protein sequence: CATSRDIGIPETQYF. The chain combines TRBV15 with TRBJ2-5; the D is unclear. The CDR3 loop spans 15 amino acids. V was clipped by 0 bases and J by 4 bases, with 12 bases between them. CDR1 is LNHNV, CDR2 YYDKDF, per germline (reference sequence). Based on the CDR3 plus reference TRBV15 and TRBJ2-5, the full variable domain is DAMVIQNPRYQVTQFGKPVTLSCSQTLNHNVMYWYQQKSSQAPKLLFHYYDKDFNNEADTPDNFQSRRPNTSFCFLDIRSPGLGDTAMYLCATSRDIGIPETQYFGPGTRLLVL.

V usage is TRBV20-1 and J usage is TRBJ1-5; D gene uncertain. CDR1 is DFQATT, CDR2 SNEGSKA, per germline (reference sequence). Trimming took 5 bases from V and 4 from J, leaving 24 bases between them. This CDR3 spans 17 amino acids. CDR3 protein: CSAYSGYSSSPNQPQHF. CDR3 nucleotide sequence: TGCAGTGCTTATAGCGGCTATTCGTCCTCCCCAAATCAGCCCCAGCATTTT.

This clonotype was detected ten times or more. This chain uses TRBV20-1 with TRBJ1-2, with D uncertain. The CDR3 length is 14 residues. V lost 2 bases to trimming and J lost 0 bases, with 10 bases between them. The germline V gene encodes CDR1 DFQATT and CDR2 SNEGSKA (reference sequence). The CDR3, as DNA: TGCAGTGCTAGACTCGTGAGCTCTAACTATGGCTACACCTTC. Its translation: CSARLVSSNYGYTF.

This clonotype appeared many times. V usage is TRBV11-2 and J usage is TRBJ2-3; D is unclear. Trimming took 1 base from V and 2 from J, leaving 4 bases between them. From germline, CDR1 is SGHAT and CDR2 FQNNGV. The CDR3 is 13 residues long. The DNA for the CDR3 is TGTGCCAGCAGCTTAGTATTCACAGATACGCAGTATTTT. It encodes CASSLVFTDTQYF.

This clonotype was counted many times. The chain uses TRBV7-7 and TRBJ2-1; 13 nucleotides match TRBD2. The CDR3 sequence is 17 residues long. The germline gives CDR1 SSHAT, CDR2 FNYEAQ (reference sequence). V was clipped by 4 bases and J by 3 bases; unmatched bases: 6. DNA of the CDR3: TGTGCCAGCAGCTCCGGGACTAGCGGGGTTGGCTACAATGAGCAGTTCTTC. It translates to CASSSGTSGVGYNEQFF.

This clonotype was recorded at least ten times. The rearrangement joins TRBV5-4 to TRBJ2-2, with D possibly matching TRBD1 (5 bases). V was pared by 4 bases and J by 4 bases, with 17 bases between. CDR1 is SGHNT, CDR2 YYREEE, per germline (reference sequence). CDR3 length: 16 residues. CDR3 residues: CASSTRTNTGTGELFF. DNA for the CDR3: TGTGCCAGCAGCACTCGAACAAACACAGGCACCGGGGAGCTGTTTTTT.

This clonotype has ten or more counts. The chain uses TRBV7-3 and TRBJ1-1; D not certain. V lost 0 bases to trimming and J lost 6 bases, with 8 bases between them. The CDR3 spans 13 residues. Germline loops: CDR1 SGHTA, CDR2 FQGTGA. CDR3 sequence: CASSLTLTSEAFF. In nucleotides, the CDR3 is TGTGCCAGCAGCTTAACTTTAACTTCTGAAGCTTTCTTT.

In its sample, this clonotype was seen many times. As DNA, the CDR3 is TGTGCCAGCAGCTTGGGTACTCCGGGGGTTGAAGCTTTCTTT. Protein sequence: CASSLGTPGVEAFF. V usage is TRBV5-5 and J usage is TRBJ1-1; D is perhaps TRBD1 (5 bases). There are 14 residues in the CDR3. V lost 0 bases to trimming and J lost 7 bases, with 13 bases between them. The germline V gene encodes CDR1 SGHKS and CDR2 YYEKEE (reference sequence).

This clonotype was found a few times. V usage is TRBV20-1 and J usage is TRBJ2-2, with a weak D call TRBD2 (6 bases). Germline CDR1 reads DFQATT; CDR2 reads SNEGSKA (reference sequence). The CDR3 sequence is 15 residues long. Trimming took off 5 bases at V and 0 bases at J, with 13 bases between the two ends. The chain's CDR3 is CSAPMGGTNTGELFF. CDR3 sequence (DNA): TGCAGTGCTCCGATGGGGGGAACGAACACCGGGGAGCTGTTTTTT.

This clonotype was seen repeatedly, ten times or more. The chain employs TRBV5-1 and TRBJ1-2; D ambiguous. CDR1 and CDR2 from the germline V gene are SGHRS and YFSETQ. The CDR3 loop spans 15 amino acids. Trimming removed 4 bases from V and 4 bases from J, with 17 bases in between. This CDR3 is CASSPSTVIGYGYTF. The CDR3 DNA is TGCGCCAGCAGCCCTTCGACCGTGATAGGCTATGGCTACACCTTC.

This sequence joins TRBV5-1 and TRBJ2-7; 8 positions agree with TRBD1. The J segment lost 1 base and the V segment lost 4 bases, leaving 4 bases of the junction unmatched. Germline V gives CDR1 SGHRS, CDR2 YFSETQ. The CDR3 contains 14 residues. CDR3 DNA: TGCGCCAGCAGCGACGACAGGGGATCCTACGAGCAGTACTTC. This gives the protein CASSDDRGSYEQYF.

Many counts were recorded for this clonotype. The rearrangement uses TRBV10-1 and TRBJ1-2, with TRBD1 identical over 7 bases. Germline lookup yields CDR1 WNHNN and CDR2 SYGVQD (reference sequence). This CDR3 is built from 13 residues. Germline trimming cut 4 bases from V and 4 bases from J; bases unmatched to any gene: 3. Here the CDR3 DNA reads TGCGCCAGCAGTGCCGACAGGGTCTATGGCTACACCTTC. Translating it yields CASSADRVYGYTF.

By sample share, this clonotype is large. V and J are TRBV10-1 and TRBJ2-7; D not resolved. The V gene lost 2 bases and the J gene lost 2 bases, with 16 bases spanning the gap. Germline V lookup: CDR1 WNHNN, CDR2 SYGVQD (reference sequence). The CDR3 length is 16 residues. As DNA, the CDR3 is TGCGCCAGCAGTGAGAGTAGACAATACCCTACCTACGAGCAGTACTTC. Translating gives CASSESRQYPTYEQYF.

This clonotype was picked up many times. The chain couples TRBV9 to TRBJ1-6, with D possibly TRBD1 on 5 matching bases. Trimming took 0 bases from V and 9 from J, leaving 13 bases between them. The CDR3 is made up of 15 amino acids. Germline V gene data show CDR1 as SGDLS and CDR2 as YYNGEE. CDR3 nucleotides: TGTGCCAGCAGCGTAGATACAGACAGCGGTTCACCCCTCCACTTT. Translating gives CASSVDTDSGSPLHF.

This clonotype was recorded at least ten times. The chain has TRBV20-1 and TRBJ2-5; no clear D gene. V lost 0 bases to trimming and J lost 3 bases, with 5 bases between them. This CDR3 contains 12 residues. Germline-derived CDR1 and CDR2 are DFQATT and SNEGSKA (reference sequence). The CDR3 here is CSARDQEETQYF. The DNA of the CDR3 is TGCAGTGCTAGAGATCAGGAAGAGACCCAGTACTTC.

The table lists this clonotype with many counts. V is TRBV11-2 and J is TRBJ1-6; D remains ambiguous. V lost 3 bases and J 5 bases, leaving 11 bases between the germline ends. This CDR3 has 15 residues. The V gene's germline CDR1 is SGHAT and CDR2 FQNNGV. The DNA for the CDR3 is TGTGCCAGCAGCTTTGGAAGGAATGATAATTCACCCCTCCACTTT. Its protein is CASSFGRNDNSPLHF. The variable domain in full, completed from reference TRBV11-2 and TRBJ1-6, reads EAGVAQSPRYKIIEKRQSVAFWCNPISGHATLYWYQQILGQGPKLLIQFQNNGVVDDSQLPKDRFSAERLKGVDSTLKIQPAKLEDSAVYLCASSFGRNDNSPLHFGNGTRLTVT.

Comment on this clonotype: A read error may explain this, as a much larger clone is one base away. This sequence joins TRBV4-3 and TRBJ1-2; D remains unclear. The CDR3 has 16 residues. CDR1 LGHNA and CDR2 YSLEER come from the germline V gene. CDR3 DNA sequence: TGCGCCAGCAGCCAAGCTTATGACGGACCAAACTATGGCCACACCTTC. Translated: CASSQAYDGPNYGHTF.

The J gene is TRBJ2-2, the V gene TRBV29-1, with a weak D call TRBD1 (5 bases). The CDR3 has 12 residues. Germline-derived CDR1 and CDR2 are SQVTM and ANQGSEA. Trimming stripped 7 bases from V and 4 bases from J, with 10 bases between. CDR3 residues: CSGGASTGELFF. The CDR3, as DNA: TGCAGCGGTGGGGCTAGCACCGGGGAGCTGTTTTTT.

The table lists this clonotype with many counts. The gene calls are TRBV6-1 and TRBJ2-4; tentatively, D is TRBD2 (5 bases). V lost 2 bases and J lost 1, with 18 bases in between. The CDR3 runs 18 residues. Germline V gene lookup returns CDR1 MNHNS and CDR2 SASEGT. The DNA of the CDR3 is TGTGCCAGCAGTGAAAGTCGTGGCGGGCAACGGGCCAAAAACATTCAGTACTTC. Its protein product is CASSESRGGQRAKNIQYF.